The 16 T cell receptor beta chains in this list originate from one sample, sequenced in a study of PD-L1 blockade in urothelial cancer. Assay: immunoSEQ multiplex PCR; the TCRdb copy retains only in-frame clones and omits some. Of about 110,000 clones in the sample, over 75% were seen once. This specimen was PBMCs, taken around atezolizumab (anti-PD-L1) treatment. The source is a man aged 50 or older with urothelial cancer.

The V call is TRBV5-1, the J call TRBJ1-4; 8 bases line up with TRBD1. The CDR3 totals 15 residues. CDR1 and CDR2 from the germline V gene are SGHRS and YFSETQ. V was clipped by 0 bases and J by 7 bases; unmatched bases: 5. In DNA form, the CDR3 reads TGCGCCAGCAGCTTGGAACCGACAGGGGTTGAAAAACTGTTTTTT. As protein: CASSLEPTGVEKLFF.

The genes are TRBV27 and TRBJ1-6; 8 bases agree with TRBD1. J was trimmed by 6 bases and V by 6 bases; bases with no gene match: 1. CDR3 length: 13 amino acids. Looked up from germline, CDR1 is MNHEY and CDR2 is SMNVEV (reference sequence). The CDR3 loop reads CASRTGANSPLHF. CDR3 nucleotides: TGTGCCAGCAGGACAGGGGCTAATTCACCCCTCCACTTT.

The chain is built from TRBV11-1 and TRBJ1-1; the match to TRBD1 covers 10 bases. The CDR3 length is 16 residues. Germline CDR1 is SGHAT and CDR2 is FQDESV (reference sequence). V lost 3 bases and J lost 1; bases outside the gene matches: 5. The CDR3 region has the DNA TGTGCCAGCAGCTTTGGACAGGGGGGGAAGAACACTGAAGCTTTCTTT. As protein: CASSFGQGGKNTEAFF.

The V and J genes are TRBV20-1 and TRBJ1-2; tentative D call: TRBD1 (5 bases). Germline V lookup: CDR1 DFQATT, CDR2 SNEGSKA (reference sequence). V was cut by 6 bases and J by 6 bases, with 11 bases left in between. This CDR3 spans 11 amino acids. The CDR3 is CSARWTNGYTF. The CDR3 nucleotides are TGCAGTGCGAGGTGGACAAATGGCTACACCTTC.

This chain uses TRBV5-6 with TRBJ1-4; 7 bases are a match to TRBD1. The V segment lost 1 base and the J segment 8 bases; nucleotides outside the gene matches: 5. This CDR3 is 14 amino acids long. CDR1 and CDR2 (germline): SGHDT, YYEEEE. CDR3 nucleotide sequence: TGTGCCAGCAGCTTGCGAGGGGGCGTCGAAAAACTGTTTTTT. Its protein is CASSLRGGVEKLFF.

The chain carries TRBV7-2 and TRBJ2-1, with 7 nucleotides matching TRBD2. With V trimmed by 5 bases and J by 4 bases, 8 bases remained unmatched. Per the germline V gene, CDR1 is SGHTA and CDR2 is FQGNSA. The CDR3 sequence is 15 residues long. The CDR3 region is CASSRSSGIYNEQFF. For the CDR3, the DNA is TGTGCCAGCAGCCGATCTAGCGGAATTTACAATGAGCAGTTCTTC. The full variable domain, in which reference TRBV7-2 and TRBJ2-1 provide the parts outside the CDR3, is GAGVSQSPSNKVTEKGKDVELRCDPISGHTALYWYRQSLGQGLEFLIYFQGNSAPDKSGLPSDRFSAERTGGSVSTLTIQRTQQEDSAVYLCASSRSSGIYNEQFFGPGTRLTVL.

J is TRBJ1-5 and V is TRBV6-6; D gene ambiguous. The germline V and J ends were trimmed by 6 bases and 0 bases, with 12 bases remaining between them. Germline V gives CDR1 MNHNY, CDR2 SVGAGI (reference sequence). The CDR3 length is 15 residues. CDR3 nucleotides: TGTGCCAGCAGGCAGGAGGGCAATAGCAATCAGCCCCAGCATTTT. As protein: CASRQEGNSNQPQHF.

In DNA form, the CDR3 reads TGTGCCAGCAGCTTAGCTAAACAGTCTGGACTCTACGAGCAGTACTTC. Translation gives CASSLAKQSGLYEQYF. The V gene is TRBV7-2, the J gene TRBJ2-7; possible D gene TRBD2, 5 bases. Germline CDR1 is SGHTA and CDR2 is FQGNSA. Trimming took off 0 bases at V and 3 bases at J, with 15 bases between the two ends. CDR3 size: 16 residues.

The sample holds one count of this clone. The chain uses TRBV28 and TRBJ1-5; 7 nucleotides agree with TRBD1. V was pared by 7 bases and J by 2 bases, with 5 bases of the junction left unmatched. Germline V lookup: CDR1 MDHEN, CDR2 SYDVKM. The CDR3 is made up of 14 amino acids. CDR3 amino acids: CASNRGGGNQPQHF. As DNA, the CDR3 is TGTGCCAGCAACAGGGGCGGTGGCAATCAGCCCCAGCATTTT.

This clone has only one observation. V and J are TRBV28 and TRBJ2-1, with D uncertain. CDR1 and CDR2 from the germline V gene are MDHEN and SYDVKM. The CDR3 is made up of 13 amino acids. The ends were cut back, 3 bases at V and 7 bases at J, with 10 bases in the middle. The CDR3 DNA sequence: TGTGCCAGCAGTTTTTTCCGGTATAATGAGCAGTTCTTC. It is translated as CASSFFRYNEQFF.

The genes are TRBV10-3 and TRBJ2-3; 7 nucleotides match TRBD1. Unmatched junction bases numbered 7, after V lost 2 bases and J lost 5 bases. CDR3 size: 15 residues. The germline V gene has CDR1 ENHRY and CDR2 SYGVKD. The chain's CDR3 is CAISENRGKVDTQYF. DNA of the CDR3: TGTGCCATCAGTGAGAACAGGGGAAAAGTAGATACGCAGTATTTT.

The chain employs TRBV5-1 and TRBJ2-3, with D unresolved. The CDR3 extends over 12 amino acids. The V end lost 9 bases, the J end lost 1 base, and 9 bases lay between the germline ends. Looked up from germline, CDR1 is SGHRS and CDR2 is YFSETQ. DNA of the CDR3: TGCGCCATCCACTCTCGCACAGATACGCAGTATTTT. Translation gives CAIHSRTDTQYF.

The CDR3 spells CASGTSGQSNTGELFF. For the CDR3, the DNA is TGCGCCAGCGGCACTAGCGGGCAATCGAACACCGGGGAGCTGTTTTTT. The V gene is TRBV5-1, the J gene TRBJ2-2, with TRBD2 identical over 9 bases. Germline V gene sequence: CDR1 SGHRS, CDR2 YFSETQ. The CDR3 runs to 16 residues. V dropped 7 bases and J dropped 0; count of bases not matched to a gene: 7.

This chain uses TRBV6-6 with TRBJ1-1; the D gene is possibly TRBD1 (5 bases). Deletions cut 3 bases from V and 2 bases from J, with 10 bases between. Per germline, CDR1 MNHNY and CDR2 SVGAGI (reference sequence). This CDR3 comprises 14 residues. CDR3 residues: CASSYGHDNTEAFF. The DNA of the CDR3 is TGTGCCAGCAGTTATGGACACGACAACACTGAAGCTTTCTTT.

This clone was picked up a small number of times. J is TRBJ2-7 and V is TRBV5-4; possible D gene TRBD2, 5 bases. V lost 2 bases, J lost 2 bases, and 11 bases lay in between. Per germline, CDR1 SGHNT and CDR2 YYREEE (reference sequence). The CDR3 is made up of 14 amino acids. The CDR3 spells CASSFTTRAYEQYF. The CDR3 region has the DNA TGTGCCAGCAGCTTCACAACGAGGGCCTACGAGCAGTACTTC.

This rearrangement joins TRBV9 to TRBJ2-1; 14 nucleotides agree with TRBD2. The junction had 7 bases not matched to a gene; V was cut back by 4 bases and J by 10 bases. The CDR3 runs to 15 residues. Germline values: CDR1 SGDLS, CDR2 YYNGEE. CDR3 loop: CASSSRTSGRREQFF. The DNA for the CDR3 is TGTGCCAGCAGCTCCCGGACTAGCGGGAGGCGGGAGCAGTTCTTC.